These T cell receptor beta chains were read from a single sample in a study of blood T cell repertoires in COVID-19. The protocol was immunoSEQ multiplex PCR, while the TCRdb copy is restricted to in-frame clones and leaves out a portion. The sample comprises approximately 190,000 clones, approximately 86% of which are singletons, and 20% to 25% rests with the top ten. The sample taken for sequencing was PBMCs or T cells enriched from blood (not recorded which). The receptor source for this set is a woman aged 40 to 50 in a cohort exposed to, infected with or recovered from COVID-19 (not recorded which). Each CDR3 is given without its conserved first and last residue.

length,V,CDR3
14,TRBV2,ASSAPTRAGNQPQH
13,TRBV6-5,ASSYVGGSYNEQF
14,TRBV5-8,ASSSSGTGRINGYT
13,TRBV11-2,ASSQGLAFSYEQY
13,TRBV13,ASSKGGGVNQPQH
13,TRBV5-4,ASSYKRERGETQY
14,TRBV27,ASSLGTGGSNQPQH
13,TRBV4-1,ASSLRIENSYEQY
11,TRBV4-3,ASSQDTSYGYT
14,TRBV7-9,ASSLAGVPAKNIQY
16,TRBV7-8,ASSLAGRQRATNEKLF
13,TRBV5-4,ASSFKRANTGELF
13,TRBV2,ASSRRDRGADTQY
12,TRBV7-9,ASSYRLGRNTIY
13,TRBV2,ASSVSQAQANVLT
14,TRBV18,ASSLEQGSAGGPQH
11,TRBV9,ASSVTGGNTIY
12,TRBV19,ASSIGGANQPQH
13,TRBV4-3,ASSRSAGTYNEQF
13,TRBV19,ASSLTGAPTYEQY
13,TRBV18,ASSPRDREAGELF
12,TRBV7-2,ASSLASPGREQF
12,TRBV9,ASSAKGALQPQH
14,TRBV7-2,ASSLRQVRNTGELF
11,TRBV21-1,ASSLGGALEQY
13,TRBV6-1,ASSDGQGLNTEAF
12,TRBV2,ASHLPISYNEQF
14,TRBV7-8,ASSSLQAALGETQY
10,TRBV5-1,ASSLGDTEAF
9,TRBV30,AWSQGTEAF
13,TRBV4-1,ASSPSSGIEGELF
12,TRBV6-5,ASSLYRQNSPLH
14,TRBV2,ASKTAGGPSRETQY
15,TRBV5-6,ASSSSQGFLAKNIQY
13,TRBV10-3,ATQTSGSSYNEQF
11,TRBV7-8,ASSLSGAYEQY
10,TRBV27,ASSSPSYEQY
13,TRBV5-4,ASSLRRETNTEAF
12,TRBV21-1,ASSKAEGIYEQY
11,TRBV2,ASSGTTYNEQF
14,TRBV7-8,ASSLYQGASTGELF
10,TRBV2,ASVDNPYEQY
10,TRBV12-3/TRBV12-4,ASSDFEIEQF
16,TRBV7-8,ASSSRSGHPYSDEKLF
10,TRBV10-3,ATQGVNTEAF